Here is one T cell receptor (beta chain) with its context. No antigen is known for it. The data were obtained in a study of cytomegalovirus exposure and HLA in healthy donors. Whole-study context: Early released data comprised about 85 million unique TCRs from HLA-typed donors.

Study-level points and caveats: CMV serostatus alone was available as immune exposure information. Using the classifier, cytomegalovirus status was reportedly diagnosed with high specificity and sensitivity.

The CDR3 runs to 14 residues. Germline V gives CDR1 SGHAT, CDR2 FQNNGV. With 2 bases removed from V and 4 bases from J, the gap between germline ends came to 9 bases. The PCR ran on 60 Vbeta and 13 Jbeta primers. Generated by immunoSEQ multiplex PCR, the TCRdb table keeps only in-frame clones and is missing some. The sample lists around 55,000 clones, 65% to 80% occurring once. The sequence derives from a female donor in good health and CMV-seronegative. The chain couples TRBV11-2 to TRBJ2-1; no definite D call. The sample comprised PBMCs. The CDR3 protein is CASSLLVPYNEQFF. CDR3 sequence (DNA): TGTGCCAGCAGCTTACTAGTGCCTTACAATGAGCAGTTCTTC.